What follows are 25 T cell receptor beta chains derived from one specimen sequenced in a study of blood T cell repertoires in COVID-19. Assay used: immunoSEQ multiplex PCR; TCRdb lists only in-frame clones, some missing. The sample consists of tens of thousands of clones, about 81% of them appearing once. The sample was peripheral blood. The source is a human donor in a cohort sampled during active COVID-19.

The J gene is TRBJ1-2, the V gene TRBV3-1 (or the pseudogene TRBV3-2), with D possibly matching TRBD1 (6 bases). In germline, CDR1 is LGHDT, CDR2 YNNKEL (reference sequence). The CDR3 loop spans 14 amino acids. V shed 1 base and J shed 7 bases, with 13 bases lying between them. This CDR3 is CASSQGQVPCGYTF. In nucleotides, the CDR3 is TGTGCCAGCAGCCAAGGACAGGTCCCTTGTGGCTACACCTTC.

The V and J genes are TRBV5-4 and TRBJ2-3; TRBD1 might be the D (6 bases). V lost 0 bases and J 2 bases, leaving 13 bases between the germline ends. Germline values: CDR1 SGHNT, CDR2 YYREEE (reference sequence). The CDR3 runs to 16 residues. CDR3 residues: CASSLGATGDTDTQYF. The CDR3 nucleotides read TGTGCCAGCAGCTTGGGGGCGACAGGAGACACAGATACGCAGTATTTT.

This rearrangement joins TRBV6-5 to TRBJ2-2; 8 bases agree with TRBD1. This CDR3 spans 16 amino acids. Per the germline V gene, CDR1 is MNHEY and CDR2 is SVGAGI. V shed 2 bases and J 5 bases; nucleotides not matched to a gene: 7. CDR3 region: CASSYGTGSETGELFF. The CDR3 DNA reads as TGTGCCAGCAGTTACGGGACAGGCAGCGAGACCGGGGAGCTGTTTTTT.

This clone has a handful of counts. The rearrangement links TRBV19 to TRBJ1-5; TRBD1 aligns across 7 bases. The junction had 3 bases not matched to a gene; V was cut back by 3 bases and J by 1 base. The CDR3 runs to 15 residues. Germline CDR1 reads LNHDA; CDR2 reads SQIVND (reference sequence). The CDR3 region is CASSIDRESNQPQHF. In DNA form, the CDR3 reads TGTGCCAGTAGTATCGACAGGGAAAGCAATCAGCCCCAGCATTTT.

V and J are TRBV19 and TRBJ2-5; 10 bases match TRBD1. CDR1 is LNHDA and CDR2 is SQIVND in the germline V gene (reference sequence). J lost 4 bases, V lost 0 bases, and 8 bases had no gene match. The CDR3 contains 17 residues. The CDR3 sequence is CASSIDLGQGPPETQYF. Written as DNA, the CDR3 is TGTGCCAGTAGTATAGATCTGGGACAGGGGCCCCCAGAGACCCAGTACTTC.

The genes are TRBV6-5 and TRBJ1-2; D is perhaps TRBD1 (5 bases). The CDR3 spans 14 residues. The V gene's germline CDR1 is MNHEY and CDR2 SVGAGI. The V and J ends lost 5 bases and 2 bases respectively, with 12 bases between them. The chain's CDR3 is CASSPHTGNYGYTF. DNA of the CDR3: TGTGCCAGCAGTCCTCACACAGGAAACTATGGCTACACCTTC.

This chain links TRBV7-9 with TRBJ2-7; D is undetermined. The V end lost 0 bases, the J end lost 2 bases, and 5 bases lay between the germline ends. CDR3 length equals 13 residues. Germline V gene sequence: CDR1 SEHNR, CDR2 FQNEAQ (reference sequence). The CDR3 loop reads CASSLAPAYEQYF. CDR3 nucleotide sequence: TGTGCCAGCAGCTTAGCACCAGCCTACGAGCAGTACTTC. The full variable domain, in which reference TRBV7-9 and TRBJ2-7 provide the parts outside the CDR3, is DTGVSQNPRHKITKRGQNVTFRCDPISEHNRLYWYRQTLGQGPEFLTYFQNEAQLEKSRLLSDRFSAERPKGSFSTLEIQRTEQGDSAMYLCASSLAPAYEQYFGPGTRLTVT.

V gene TRBV28 combines with J gene TRBJ1-5, with TRBD1 matching 8 bases. Germline CDR1 and CDR2: MDHEN and SYDVKM. Unmatched junction bases numbered 9, after V lost 3 bases and J lost 8 bases. The CDR3 runs 15 residues. CDR3 region: CASSLSRDRMKPQHF. In DNA, the CDR3 is TGTGCCAGCAGTTTGTCTAGGGACAGGATGAAGCCCCAGCATTTT.

The chain is built from TRBV9 and TRBJ2-1; the D gene is possibly TRBD2 (5 bases). The V end lost 3 bases, the J end lost 0 bases, and 7 bases lay between the germline ends. This CDR3 contains 14 residues. The germline V gene encodes CDR1 SGDLS and CDR2 YYNGEE. The CDR3 sequence is CASSDGVSYNEQFF. The CDR3, as DNA: TGTGCCAGCAGCGACGGGGTCTCCTACAATGAGCAGTTCTTC.

The gene calls are TRBV6-5 and TRBJ1-4; 8 nucleotides match TRBD1. CDR1 and CDR2 (germline): MNHEY, SVGAGI. J gave up 4 bases and V 11 bases, and 6 bases lay outside the gene matches. This CDR3 has 13 residues. Written as DNA, the CDR3 is TGTGCCGGACGACAGGGGATTAATGAAAAACTGTTTTTT. Amino acid sequence: CAGRQGINEKLFF.

The table lists this clone with a count of one. J is TRBJ2-1 and V is TRBV3-1 (or the pseudogene TRBV3-2); 10 nucleotides align to TRBD2. In germline, CDR1 is LGHDT, CDR2 YNNKEL (reference sequence). The CDR3 is 17 amino acids. Losses at the gene ends were 4 bases for V and 1 base for J; bases not matched to a gene: 7. The CDR3 protein is CASSRSSGRGSYNEQFF. The CDR3 DNA sequence: TGTGCCAGCAGCCGTTCTAGCGGGAGAGGGTCCTACAATGAGCAGTTCTTC.

This clone was seen a single time. This sequence joins TRBV24-1 and TRBJ1-1; TRBD1 matches 8 bases. The J segment lost 4 bases and the V segment lost 10 bases, leaving 7 bases of the junction unmatched. Per germline, CDR1 KGHDR and CDR2 SFDVKD. This CDR3 is 13 amino acids long. The chain's CDR3 is CATQTGVSTEAFF. DNA for the CDR3: TGTGCCACTCAGACAGGGGTGAGCACTGAAGCTTTCTTT.

V and J are TRBV28 and TRBJ1-2, with 11 bases identical to TRBD1. The CDR3 contains 14 residues. Germline assignment: CDR1 MDHEN and CDR2 SYDVKM. V shed 7 bases, J shed 6 bases, and the junction held 7 bases outside the gene matches. CDR3 sequence (DNA): TGTGCCAGCAACCCGGGACAGGGGGAGAATGGCTACACCTTC. Protein product: CASNPGQGENGYTF.

The V gene is TRBV27, the J gene TRBJ2-7; 14 bases are shared with TRBD2. CDR1 is MNHEY, CDR2 SMNVEV, per germline (reference sequence). This CDR3 is built from 23 residues. V dropped 9 bases and J dropped 1; count of bases not matched to a gene: 29. The CDR3 DNA follows: TGTGCCAGAACTGAGACCCCCCAGAGGACCGTGGGGACTAGCGGGAGAAATTCCTACGAGCAGTACTTC. It encodes CARTETPQRTVGTSGRNSYEQYF.

The rearrangement uses TRBV4-1 and TRBJ2-4, with 11 bases fitting TRBD1. Germline loops: CDR1 MGHRA, CDR2 YSYEKL. This CDR3 region has 15 residues. V lost 4 bases, J lost 8 bases, and 7 bases stayed unmatched. The CDR3 sequence: CASSPIGQGADIQYF. In DNA form, the CDR3 reads TGCGCCAGCAGCCCAATAGGACAGGGGGCAGACATTCAGTACTTC.

This sequence joins TRBV6-6 and TRBJ2-1; 11 nucleotides agree with TRBD1. Germline loops: CDR1 MNHNY, CDR2 SVGAGI (reference sequence). This CDR3 is built from 15 residues. V lost 5 bases and J lost 5; bases outside the gene matches: 5. The CDR3 DNA reads TGTGCCAGCAGTCCCGGGACAGGGGGGGACAATGAGCAGTTCTTC. Its translation is CASSPGTGGDNEQFF.

The CDR3 DNA is TGTGCCAGCAGTTACAGGGTGTCGACCAAGAATGAGCAGTTCTTC. This sequence encodes CASSYRVSTKNEQFF. The rearrangement uses TRBV28 and TRBJ2-1; a weak D match, TRBD1 (6 bases). The CDR3 runs to 15 residues. Germline V gene sequence: CDR1 MDHEN, CDR2 SYDVKM. Trimming removed 4 bases from V and 7 bases from J, with 17 bases in between. Combining the CDR3 with reference TRBV28 and TRBJ2-1 gives the whole variable domain DVKVTQSSRYLVKRTGEKVFLECVQDMDHENMFWYRQDPGLGLRLIYFSYDVKMKEKGDIPEGYSVSREKKERFSLILESASTNQTSMYLCASSYRVSTKNEQFFGPGTRLTVL.

This clone was detected only once. This sequence joins TRBV27 and TRBJ1-5; unclear D gene. The CDR3 extends over 17 amino acids. V was pared by 6 bases and J by 7 bases, with 25 bases between. Germline V lookup: CDR1 MNHEY, CDR2 SMNVEV (reference sequence). The CDR3 sequence is CASSPILGPRTAQPQHF. In DNA, the CDR3 is TGTGCCAGCAGCCCTATTCTCGGCCCCCGGACTGCCCAGCCCCAGCATTTT.

This clone turned up a few times. This chain links TRBV2 with TRBJ2-7; 11 positions agree with TRBD2. Trimming took 1 base from V and 0 from J; bases not matched to a gene: 2. This CDR3 contains 16 residues. Germline CDR1 SNHLY, CDR2 FYNNEI. Here the CDR3 reads CASSEGTSGRSYEQYF. The CDR3 DNA sequence: TGTGCCAGCAGTGAAGGGACTAGCGGGCGCTCCTACGAGCAGTACTTC.

This clone was seen a handful of times. The J gene is TRBJ2-7, the V gene TRBV6-6; 12 bases agree with TRBD2. The CDR3 covers 15 residues. The ends lost 6 bases at V and 2 bases at J; junction bases unmatched: 5. Germline lookup yields CDR1 MNHNY and CDR2 SVGAGI (reference sequence). For the CDR3, the DNA is TGTGCCAGCAGACCTCGGACTAGCGGGACCTACGAGCAGTACTTC. Protein: CASRPRTSGTYEQYF.

This sequence joins TRBV25-1 and TRBJ1-4; TRBD1 matches 7 bases. CDR1 is MGHDK and CDR2 is SYGVNS in the germline V gene. V lost 1 base, J lost 5 bases, and 10 bases stayed unmatched. The CDR3 covers 17 residues. For the CDR3, the DNA is TGTGCCAGCAGTGAATGGTTCCGGGACAGCCCAAATGAAAAACTGTTTTTT. This gives the protein CASSEWFRDSPNEKLFF.

The rearrangement uses TRBV24-1 and TRBJ2-1, with 10 bases matching TRBD2. Germline loops: CDR1 KGHDR, CDR2 SFDVKD. This CDR3 contains 15 residues. After removal of 1 base from V and 8 bases from J, the junction contained 4 bases not matched to a gene. CDR3 in DNA: TGTGCCACCAGTGATTTAGCTAGCGGGAGCCATGAGCAGTTCTTC. It encodes CATSDLASGSHEQFF.

This chain links TRBV7-8 with TRBJ2-7, with 11 bases identical to TRBD2. Germline V lookup: CDR1 SGHVS, CDR2 FQNEAQ. The ends lost 2 bases at V and 2 bases at J; junction bases unmatched: 2. CDR3 length: 15 amino acids. DNA for the CDR3: TGTGCCAGCAGCTTAACTAGCGGGAGTACCTACGAGCAGTACTTC. Translation gives CASSLTSGSTYEQYF.

The chain recombines TRBV4-3 with TRBJ2-2; weak D call: TRBD2 (6 bases). This CDR3 has 15 residues. The V end lost 4 bases, the J end lost 0 bases, and 9 bases lay between the germline ends. Germline-derived CDR1 and CDR2 are LGHNA and YSLEER. Here the CDR3 DNA reads TGCGCCAGCAGCCTCGGCGGGACGAACACCGGGGAGCTGTTTTTT. Translating it yields CASSLGGTNTGELFF.

This clone was seen only a few times. This chain links TRBV19 with TRBJ1-4; TRBD1 aligns across 8 bases. Germline V gene lookup returns CDR1 LNHDA and CDR2 SQIVND (reference sequence). The CDR3 has 11 amino acids. The ends lost 8 bases at V and 10 bases at J; junction bases unmatched: 3. CDR3 region: CASGQGVKLFF. The CDR3 region has the DNA TGTGCCAGTGGACAGGGAGTAAAACTGTTTTTT.